The rows below give T cell receptor beta chains drawn from one sample of a study of shared clonotypes between healthy human individuals. TCRdb's table, derived via immunoSEQ multiplex PCR, lists solely in-frame clones and lacks some. The sample lists about 450,000 clones, 70% to 80% occurring once. The sample comprised PBMCs. These receptors all stem from a woman between 40 and 55 years old in good health. Some clones in this sample may be carry-over from other donors' samples. The conserved cysteine and the conserved F or W are not part of the CDR3 here. The order of the fields is J gene, V gene, CDR3 protein.

>TRBJ2-5|TRBV11-3
ASSYGSGAYQETQY
>TRBJ2-3|TRBV15
ATSEMLATTDTQY
>TRBJ1-1|TRBV7-8
ASSPGLTEAF
>TRBJ1-1|TRBV29-1
SVDKEGIGITEAF
>TRBJ2-1|TRBV9
ASSGRYEQF
>TRBJ2-3|TRBV18
ASSQRLATTDTQY
>TRBJ2-1|TRBV5-4
ASSASGTSGKGNYNEQF
>TRBJ2-5|TRBV5-1
ASSAGLAGRETQY
>TRBJ2-1|TRBV9
ASSVASIMSYNEQF
>TRBJ1-5|TRBV9
ASSATPGQWPQH
>TRBJ2-6|TRBV29-1
SVSGDPSNSGANVLT
>TRBJ1-1|TRBV2
ASSRTENTEAF
>TRBJ2-5|TRBV10-2
ASSDPPNPETQY
>TRBJ1-2|TRBV7-2
ASSAYRQANYGYT
>TRBJ2-7|TRBV6-6
ASAQVAGGSYEQY
>TRBJ2-5|TRBV7-2
ASSSSRGLQETQY
>TRBJ2-2|TRBV19
ASSVGGNTGELF
>TRBJ2-7|TRBV7-2
ASSLARYEQY
>TRBJ1-4|TRBV4-1
ASSQDPPGGWEKLF
>TRBJ2-7|TRBV7-2
ASSQKWERTYEQY
>TRBJ2-2|TRBV18
ASSPRTGKRTGELF
>TRBJ2-7|TRBV14
ASSQDLGYEQY
>NA|TRBV13
ASSPRLAGELEQY
>TRBJ2-2|TRBV9
ASSVEVYTGELF
>TRBJ1-6|TRBV28
ASSLQGRGSPLH
>TRBJ1-5|TRBV7-2
ASSLEVPGVSSNQPQH
>TRBJ2-3|TRBV5-6
ASSYSSGTLGLQDTQY
>TRBJ2-3|TRBV6-1
ASSDSGDTDTQY
>TRBJ2-1|TRBV6-1
ASSFANPSYNEQF
>TRBJ2-1|TRBV7-2
ASSWRGLGRYNEQF
>TRBJ2-1|TRBV25-1
ASSEWSRGNNEQF
>TRBJ1-4|TRBV6-5
ATSQGVANEKLF
>TRBJ2-7|TRBV2
ASSEAYEQY
>TRBJ2-3|TRBV7-9
ASSLAGAFTDTQY
>TRBJ2-7|TRBV5-4
ASSPGGRSPYEQY
>TRBJ2-1|TRBV4-2
ASSQGTIGEQF
>TRBJ2-7|TRBV28
ASTQTEGLRSYEQY
>TRBJ1-1|TRBV18
ASSDDSRVEAF
>TRBJ2-2|TRBV5-1
ASSIQGSAGELF
>TRBJ1-3|TRBV4-1
ASSRQGSGNTIY
>TRBJ2-3|TRBV27
ASSSRDASTDTQY
>TRBJ1-5|TRBV6-1
ASSEALVPFLNQPQH
>TRBJ1-5|TRBV6-5
ASSWGAARSNQPQH